This TCR beta chain was documented in a study of blood T cell repertoires in COVID-19. The authors' processing: Reference gene primer amplification gave estimated nucleated cell counts. Profiled with immunoSEQ multiplex PCR; TCRdb holds only in-frame clones, not every one. The V and J calls and the clone size are those of that table, but D and trimming were determined from the DNA. The sample contains around 450,000 clones, roughly 89% of which appear only once. Sequenced material: peripheral blood. The TCR originated in a woman in her twenties or thirties with acute or convalescent COVID-19.

The CDR3 DNA is TGCGCCAGCAGCCAGGACACCCGTTTGTTGTCCGGGGAGCTGTTTTTT. Amino acids: CASSQDTRLLSGELFF. This rearrangement joins TRBV4-1 to TRBJ2-2; maybe TRBD1 (5 bases). V was pared by 3 bases and J by 6 bases, with 17 bases between. Germline CDR1 MGHRA, CDR2 YSYEKL. This CDR3 comprises 16 residues.